The rows below give T cell receptor beta chains drawn from one sample of a study of breast tumors, draining lymph nodes, adjacent tissues. TCRdb re-called the multiplex PCR reads through MiXCR, storing one row per CDR3 protein. The table includes over 9,000 distinct CDR3 sequences, less than 60% detected once. Input material: breast tumor tissue. The receptors were sampled from a female donor with breast cancer. Some clones in this sample may be carry-over from other donors' samples. The CDR3 runs from the conserved cysteine through the conserved F or W. D genes are given only for firm matches. Size is omitted from some rows. Given values are once, few, many or a class for expanded clones.

j_gene,abundance,v_gene,d_gene,CDR3nt,CDR3aa
TRBJ1-2,-,TRBV29-1,-,TGCAGCGTTCGGGGCCGCGGCTACACCTTC,CSVRGRGYTF
TRBJ2-3,many,TRBV7-8,TRBD1,TGTGCCAGCAGCTTAGGAGCCGGGACAGGGGAGAGGGCAGATACGCAGTATTTT,CASSLGAGTGERADTQYF
TRBJ1-5,once,TRBV5-5,TRBD1,TGTGCCAGCAGCTTGGCCCAGGGGGAGAATCAGCCCCAGCATTTT,CASSLAQGENQPQHF
TRBJ2-1,once,TRBV7-3,TRBD2,TGTGCCAGCAGCTTATCTGCGGGGACTAGTTACAATGAGCAGTTCTTC,CASSLSAGTSYNEQFF
TRBJ2-1,-,TRBV5-6,TRBD2,TGTGCCAGCAGCCAGGGACTAGCGGCCTACAATGAGCAGTTCTTC,CASSQGLAAYNEQFF
TRBJ2-5,once,TRBV7-9,-,TGTGCCAGCAGCTTAGGAGGAGCCAAAGAGACCCAGTACTTC,CASSLGGAKETQYF
TRBJ2-1,-,TRBV19,TRBD1,TGTGCCAGTGGGCACAGGGGAGCCAATGAGCAGTTCTTC,CASGHRGANEQFF
TRBJ1-6,many,TRBV10-2,-,TGCGCCAGCAGTGGAGGGGTAAGAGATGCTAATTCACCCCTCCACTTT,CASSGGVRDANSPLHF
TRBJ1-2,few,TRBV5-5,-,TGTGCCAGCAGTACTGACAACTATGGCTACACCTTC,CASSTDNYGYTF
TRBJ2-3,-,TRBV5-1,TRBD2,TGCGCCAGCAGCTTCAGCGGGAGGAGCACAGATACGCAGTATTTT,CASSFSGRSTDTQYF
TRBJ2-2,-,TRBV2,-,TGTGCCAGCAGTACAGAGAACACCGGGGAGCTGTTTTTT,CASSTENTGELFF
TRBJ2-5,many,TRBV6-2/TRBV6-3,-,TGTGCCAGCAGTCTCGGGGGGCGAGAGACCCAGTACTTC,CASSLGGRETQYF
TRBJ2-1,-,TRBV29-1,-,TGCAGCGTTTCATCGGCGACGGAGCAGTTCTTC,CSVSSATEQFF
TRBJ2-7,-,TRBV5-1,-,TGCGCCAGCAGCTTGGTTCCAGGGTCCTACGAGCAGTACTTC,CASSLVPGSYEQYF
TRBJ2-2,-,TRBV3-1,-,TGCGCCAGCAGACGACAGACAAACACCGGGGAGCTGTTTTTT,CASRRQTNTGELFF
TRBJ1-4,-,TRBV7-2,-,TGTGCCAGCAGCACCCAAAGACAGCTTAATGAAAAACTGTTTTTT,CASSTQRQLNEKLFF
TRBJ2-7,-,TRBV12-3/TRBV12-4,-,TGTGCCGTGGCCCGATTAGGCGAGCAGTACTTC,CAVARLGEQYF
TRBJ1-2,few,TRBV7-6,TRBD1,TGTGCCAGCAGCCCGGGGACAGGGGAAGGCTACACCTTC,CASSPGTGEGYTF
TRBJ2-3,-,TRBV20-1,-,TGCAGTGGGATGATGTTTCCAGATACGCAGTATTTT,CSGMMFPDTQYF
TRBJ1-6,many,TRBV7-2,TRBD1,TGTGCCAGCAGCTTTCGGGGCAGGGTGGGACAGCATAATCCACCCCTCCACTTT,CASSFRGRVGQHNPPLHF
TRBJ2-7,few,TRBV5-4,TRBD1,TGTGCCAGCAGCTTGGAACAGGGGGCATACGAGCAGTACTTC,CASSLEQGAYEQYF
TRBJ1-6,-,TRBV18,-,TGTGCCAGCTCACCGGACTTAAGTTCACCCCTCCACTTT,CASSPDLSSPLHF
TRBJ2-7,once,TRBV6-2/TRBV6-3,-,TGTGCCAGCAGGGGAATTTCAGCCCCCTACGAGCAGTACTTC,CASRGISAPYEQYF
TRBJ2-7,-,TRBV20-1,TRBD2,TGCAGTGTTCGAAGCGGGGGGCTTCACAACTACGAGCAGTACTTC,CSVRSGGLHNYEQYF
TRBJ2-3,-,TRBV5-1,-,TGCGCCAGCTTGACGGGGGTCCTCCACCCTAGCACAGATACGCAGTATTTT,CASLTGVLHPSTDTQYF
TRBJ2-2,-,TRBV28,-,TGTGCCAGCAGTTTACCGTCGGCTGCCGGGGAGCTGTTTTTT,CASSLPSAAGELFF
TRBJ1-6,-,TRBV5-1,TRBD1,TGCGCCAGCAGCTCCCCGAGGACAGGGGGTGGCAATTCACCCCTCCACTTT,CASSSPRTGGGNSPLHF
TRBJ2-1,-,TRBV7-2,-,TGTGCCAGCAGCTTAGCAGGCTCGCCCCCACATGAGCAGCTCTTC,CASSLAGSPPHEQLF
TRBJ2-3,medium-sized,TRBV7-9,-,TGTGCCAGCAGCTTAACAGATACGCAGTATTTT,CASSLTDTQYF
TRBJ2-7,-,TRBV6-1,-,TGTGCCAGCAGACGCCCCGGGACTGCCTACGACGAGCAGTACTTC,CASRRPGTAYDEQYF
TRBJ2-7,-,TRBV5-1,-,TGCGCCAGCAGCATCGGGGGCTCCTACGAGCAGTACTTC,CASSIGGSYEQYF
TRBJ1-5,-,TRBV2,-,TGTGCCAGCAGTGACAGGGGCAATCAGCCCCAGCATTTT,CASSDRGNQPQHF
TRBJ1-4,-,TRBV7-9,TRBD1,TGTGCCAGCAGCCCCCAGGGGGCGCAAGAAAAACTGTTTTTT,CASSPQGAQEKLFF
TRBJ1-4,-,TRBV7-9,-,TGTGCCAGCAGCCTACCGTCAATTAATGAAAGACTGTTTTTT,CASSLPSINERLFF
TRBJ2-7,-,TRBV29-1,TRBD1,TGCAGCGCAACAGGGGCTAATTCCTACGAGCAGTACTTC,CSATGANSYEQYF
TRBJ2-7,-,TRBV20-1,TRBD2,TGCAGTGCTCGGACTAGCGGGAAAGGCTACGAGCAGTACTTC,CSARTSGKGYEQYF
TRBJ2-1,-,TRBV5-5,TRBD1,TGTGCCAGCAGCTGGGATCTGACAGGGGGCTGGGGCAATGAGCAGTTCTTC,CASSWDLTGGWGNEQFF
TRBJ2-7,-,TRBV3-1,-,TGTGCCAGCAGGGGGGATCTTTACGAGCAGTACTTC,CASRGDLYEQYF
TRBJ2-7,-,TRBV6-6,-,TGTGCCAGCAGTAAGCTGGGGCAGAACGAGCAGTACTTC,CASSKLGQNEQYF
TRBJ2-1,few,TRBV6-6,-,TGTGCCAGCAGCCGATCCAATGAGCAGTTCTTC,CASSRSNEQFF
TRBJ1-4,medium-sized,TRBV20-1,-,TGCAGTGCTAACGAGGCAGATTATAATGAAAAACTGTTTTTT,CSANEADYNEKLFF
TRBJ1-2,-,TRBV10-2,TRBD1,TGCGCCAGCAGGGGGACAGGAGACTATGGCTACACCTTC,CASRGTGDYGYTF
TRBJ1-6,medium-sized,TRBV20-1,-,TGCAGTGCTGCTACCCGGACACCTTATTCACCCCTCCACTTT,CSAATRTPYSPLHF
TRBJ2-3,once,TRBV6-1,TRBD2,TGTGCCAGCAGTGAATGGTTACCTTTATGGGGGGCTAGCGGGCCTCGGGATACGCAGTATTTT,CASSEWLPLWGASGPRDTQYF
TRBJ2-7,-,TRBV10-3,-,TGTGCCATCAGTGTATCTGGGGGGAACTACGAGCAGTACTTC,CAISVSGGNYEQYF
TRBJ2-7,-,TRBV20-1,TRBD2,TGCAGTGCTGCAGGAGGGACTAGCGGGATCCTCCTACGCGAGCAGTACTTC,CSAAGGTSGILLREQYF
TRBJ1-2,once,TRBV7-9,-,TGTGCCAGCAGCCCTGAACGGGGAAGCTATGGCTACACCTTC,CASSPERGSYGYTF
TRBJ2-1,few,TRBV5-1,-,TGCGCCAGCAGCACCCGACAGACTGAGCAGTTCTTC,CASSTRQTEQFF
TRBJ2-1,few,TRBV7-9,TRBD2,TGTGCCAGCAGCCCTAGCGGCTCCTACAATGAGCAGTTCTTC,CASSPSGSYNEQFF
TRBJ2-7,-,TRBV11-2,-,TGTGCCAGCAGCTTAATCAGGGGAGGCCACGAGCAGTACTTC,CASSLIRGGHEQYF
TRBJ2-7,-,TRBV28,-,TGCGCCAGCAGCTCCACTTACGAGCAGCACTTC,CASSSTYEQHF
TRBJ2-3,many,TRBV3-1,TRBD2,TGTGCCAGCAGCTCCCCCGGCGGGGGGACGCAGTATTTT,CASSSPGGGTQYF
TRBJ2-3,-,TRBV12-3/TRBV12-4,-,TGTGCCAGCAGCCCCCTTATGGGAGGCACAGATACGCAGTATTTT,CASSPLMGGTDTQYF
TRBJ1-6,few,TRBV12-3/TRBV12-4,-,TGTGCCAGCAGTTCATACGGCGGCGCGAGGGGTTCACCCCTCCACTTT,CASSSYGGARGSPLHF
TRBJ2-7,few,TRBV13,TRBD2,TGTGCCAGCAGCTTACCCGGGAGGAGGTCCTACGAGCAGTACTTC,CASSLPGRRSYEQYF
TRBJ1-3,many,TRBV5-1,-,TGCGCCAGCAGCACAGGGTCAGCAGGAAACACCATATATTTT,CASSTGSAGNTIYF
TRBJ2-7,-,TRBV7-3,TRBD2,TGTGCCAGCAGCCCTTACGGGACTAGCGGACCCTACGAGCAGTACTTC,CASSPYGTSGPYEQYF
TRBJ2-7,-,TRBV9,-,TGTGCCAGCAGCCCAGTTAGCGGAGCCTACGAGCAGTACTTC,CASSPVSGAYEQYF
TRBJ1-3,many,TRBV4-3,-,TGCGCCAGCAGCCAAGAAATTGCGGGGACTGGAAACACCATATATTTT,CASSQEIAGTGNTIYF